The clone carrying this T cell receptor beta chain has only a few counts. The source of the sample is a study of post-analysis software for immune sequencing data. cDNA libraries for TCR beta contained unique molecular identifiers. Using its own MiXCR run on the PCR reads, TCRdb lists one record per CDR3 protein. The sample consists of around 770,000 distinct CDR3 sequences, 46% of them appearing once. Sequencing was done on a sample of blood. The TCR comes from a girl aged 10 to 17 with multiple sclerosis.

Here the CDR3 DNA reads TGTGCCAGCAGCCATCAGGACGAGCAGTACTTC. It translates to CASSHQDEQYF. The chain links TRBV4-2 to TRBJ2-5, with D unclear. The DNA end favors TRBJ2-7, so the J call may be wrong. Germline CDR1 is LGHNA and CDR2 is YNFKEQ. This CDR3 is 11 amino acids long.